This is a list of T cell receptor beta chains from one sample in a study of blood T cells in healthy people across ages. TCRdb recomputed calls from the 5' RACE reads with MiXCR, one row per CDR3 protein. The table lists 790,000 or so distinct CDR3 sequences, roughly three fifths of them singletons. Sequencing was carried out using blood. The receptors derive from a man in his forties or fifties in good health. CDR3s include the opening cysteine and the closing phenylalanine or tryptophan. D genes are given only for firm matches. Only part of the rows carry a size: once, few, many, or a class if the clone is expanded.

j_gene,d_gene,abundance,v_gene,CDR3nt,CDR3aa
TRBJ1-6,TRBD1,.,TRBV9,TGTGCCAGCAGCGCCAGGGGGCCGGGGAATTCACCCCTCCACTTT,CASSARGPGNSPLHF
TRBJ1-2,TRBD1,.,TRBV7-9,TGTGCCAGCAGCTCCGACAGGACAGGGGAAAAGTATAGCTATGGCTACACCTTC,CASSSDRTGEKYSYGYTF
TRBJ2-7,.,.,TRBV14,TGTGCCAGCAGCCATCTTAGGGGGGGCTACAATGAGCAGTACTTC,CASSHLRGGYNEQYF
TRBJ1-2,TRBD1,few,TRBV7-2,TGTGCCAGCAGCCTTGGACAGGTTGGCTACACCTTC,CASSLGQVGYTF
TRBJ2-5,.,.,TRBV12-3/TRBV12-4,TGTGCCAGCAGCGAGACCCGAATATATGAGCGGTACTTC,CASSETRIYERYF
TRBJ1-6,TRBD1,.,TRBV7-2,TGTGCCAGCAGCTTAGGACAGGGCAATAATTCACCCCTCCACTTT,CASSLGQGNNSPLHF
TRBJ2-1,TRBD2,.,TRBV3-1,TGTGCCAGCAGCCACCGGGGGGGGAATGAGCAGTTCTTC,CASSHRGGNEQFF
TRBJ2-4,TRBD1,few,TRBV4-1,TGCGCCAGCAGCCAAACAGGGGGCTCGGACATTCAGTACTTC,CASSQTGGSDIQYF
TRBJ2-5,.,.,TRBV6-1,TGTGCCAGCAGTGAAGGTGCTAGCAGGTTGGAGACCCAGTACTTC,CASSEGASRLETQYF
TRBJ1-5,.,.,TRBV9,TGTGCCAGCAGCGTAGCCGGGGATAGCAATCAGCCCCAGCATTTT,CASSVAGDSNQPQHF
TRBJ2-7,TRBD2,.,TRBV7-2,TGTGCCAGCAGCGTAGGGCGGGGGGCCTACGAGCAGTACTTC,CASSVGRGAYEQYF
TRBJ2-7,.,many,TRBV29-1,TGCAGCCCGGTCTGCGAGCAGTACTTC,CSPVCEQYF
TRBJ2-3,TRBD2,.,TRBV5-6,TGTGCCAGCAGCCGGAGGACTAGCGGGAGAACCGATACGCAGTATTTT,CASSRRTSGRTDTQYF
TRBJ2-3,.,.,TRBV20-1,TGCAGTGCTCCAGACCCCGGGACTTACAGCACAGATACGCAGTATTTT,CSAPDPGTYSTDTQYF
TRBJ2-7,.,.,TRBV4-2,TGTGCCAGCAGCCAAGATCAGGGGCTCTACGAGCAGTACTTC,CASSQDQGLYEQYF
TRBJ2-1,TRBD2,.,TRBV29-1,TGCAGCGTTGACGGGGAGGGATGGGCCAATGAGCAGTTCTTC,CSVDGEGWANEQFF
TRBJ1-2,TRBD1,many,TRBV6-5,TGTGCCAGCAGTTACTCCGACAGGGTCTATGGCTACACCTTC,CASSYSDRVYGYTF
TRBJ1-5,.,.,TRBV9,TGTGCCAGCAGCGTATGTCAGCCCCAGCATTTT,CASSVCQPQHF
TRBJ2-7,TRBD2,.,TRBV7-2,TGTGCCAGCAGGGGGGGGGGAGCCTCCTACGAGCAGTACTTC,CASRGGGASYEQYF
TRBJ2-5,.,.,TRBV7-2,TGTGCCAGCAGCTTAGGGCCCGTTGTGGAGACCCAGTACTTC,CASSLGPVVETQYF
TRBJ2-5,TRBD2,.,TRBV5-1,TGCGCCAGCAGCCCGACCGGGACTAGGGAAGAGACCCAGTACTTC,CASSPTGTREETQYF
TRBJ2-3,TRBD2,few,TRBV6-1,TGTGCCAGCACCCACTCCGGGACTAGCGCCTCGTACACAGATACGCAGTATTTT,CASTHSGTSASYTDTQYF
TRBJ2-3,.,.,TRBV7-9,TGTGCCAGCAGCCCCCCCGGCAAGTCTTCAGATACGCAGTATTTT,CASSPPGKSSDTQYF
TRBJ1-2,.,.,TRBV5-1,TGCGCCAGCAGCTTGGGACGACAAAGAGGGAACTATGGCTACACCTTC,CASSLGRQRGNYGYTF
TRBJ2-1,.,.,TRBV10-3,TGTGCCATCAGTCTCGGTGCCTTAAACAATGAGCAGTTCTTC,CAISLGALNNEQFF
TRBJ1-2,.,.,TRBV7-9,TGTGCCAGCAGGGGTCTAGGCGGCTACACCTTC,CASRGLGGYTF
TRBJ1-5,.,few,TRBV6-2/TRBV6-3,TGTGCCAGCAACCCCTCCTATAGCAATCAGCCCCAGCATTTT,CASNPSYSNQPQHF
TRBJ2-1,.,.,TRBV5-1,TGCGCCAGCAGCCGTACTTATGAGCAGTTCTTC,CASSRTYEQFF
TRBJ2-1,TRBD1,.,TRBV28,TGTGCCAGCCGCGGGACAGGGATGGGGAATGAGCAGTTCTTC,CASRGTGMGNEQFF
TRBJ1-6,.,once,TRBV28,TGTGCCAGCAGCCCCCTCGGGTCGTCAGGGGCTGACAATTCACCCCTCCACTTT,CASSPLGSSGADNSPLHF
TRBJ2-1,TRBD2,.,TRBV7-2,TGTGCCAGCAGCTTAGCCGGCGGGAGGGCGGTCAATGAGCAGTTCTTC,CASSLAGGRAVNEQFF
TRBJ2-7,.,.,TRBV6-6,TGTGCCAGCAGTTACTCGGACTCGGCCTACGAGCAGTACTTC,CASSYSDSAYEQYF
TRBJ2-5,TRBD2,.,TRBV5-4,TGTGCCAGCAGCTTGGATAAGCTAGCGGGGGGAATCCAAGAGACCCAGTACTTC,CASSLDKLAGGIQETQYF
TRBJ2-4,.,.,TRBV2,TGTGCCAGCAGGGCGTTGATGAAGGAGCAGTACTTC,CASRALMKEQYF
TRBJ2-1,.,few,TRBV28,TGTGCCAGCAGCCAACCCAGGGGAAATGAGCAGTTCTTC,CASSQPRGNEQFF
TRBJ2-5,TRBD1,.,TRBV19,TGTGCCACCCGACCCCCGACAGGGGCTGGAGAGACCCAGTACTTC,CATRPPTGAGETQYF
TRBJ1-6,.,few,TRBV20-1,TGCAGTGCTAGATATCTGGGGGATTCACCCCTCCACTTT,CSARYLGDSPLHF
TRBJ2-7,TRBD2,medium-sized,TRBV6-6,TGTGCCAGCAGCGAGACTAGCGAACTCGAGCAGTACTTC,CASSETSELEQYF
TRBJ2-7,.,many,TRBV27,TGTGCCAGCCGTAGGGACTTCTACGAGCAGTACTTC,CASRRDFYEQYF
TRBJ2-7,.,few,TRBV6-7,TGTGCCAGCAGTTACATACAGGGTGGATCCTACGAGCAGTACTTC,CASSYIQGGSYEQYF
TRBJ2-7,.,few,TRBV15,TGTGCCACCAGCAGAGAACGGATCCCCTACGAGCAGTACTTC,CATSRERIPYEQYF
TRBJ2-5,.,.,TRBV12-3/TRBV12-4,TGTGCCAGCAGTACAGGGTGGCAAGAGACCCAGTACTTC,CASSTGWQETQYF
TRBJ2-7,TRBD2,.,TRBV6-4,TGTGCCAGCAGCAAAGGGGCTAGCGGACACTACGAGCAGTACTTC,CASSKGASGHYEQYF
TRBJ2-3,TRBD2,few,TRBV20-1,TGCAGTGCAGAAGGACTAGCGGGAGGGGGGTCCGCAGATACGCAGTATTTT,CSAEGLAGGGSADTQYF
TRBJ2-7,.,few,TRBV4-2,TGTGCCAGCAGCCAAGCCCCTAGCTACGAGCAGTACTTC,CASSQAPSYEQYF
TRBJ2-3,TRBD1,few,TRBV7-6,TGTGCCAGCAGCTTAGGTTCAGGACAGGGGCCAGATACGCAGTATTTT,CASSLGSGQGPDTQYF
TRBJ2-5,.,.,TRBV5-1,TGCGCCAGCAGCATATACAGGGTCCAAGAGACCCAGTACTTC,CASSIYRVQETQYF